These 20 T cell receptor beta chains were sequenced from one sample in a study of cytomegalovirus exposure and HLA in healthy donors. Sequenced by immunoSEQ multiplex PCR; TCRdb stores in-frame clones only, minus some. The sample records over 150,000 clones, just under 90% being singletons. Sequenced sample: PBMCs. The origin of the receptors is a man between 18 and 29 years old in good health and CMV-seropositive.

This clone turned up a few times. This rearrangement joins TRBV18 to TRBJ1-2; a weak D match, TRBD1 (5 bases). The CDR3 has 14 amino acids. Trimming stripped 2 bases from V and 2 bases from J, with 9 bases between. The germline V gene encodes CDR1 KGHSH and CDR2 LQKENI. CDR3 DNA: TGTGCCAGCTCACCAGCGACAGAGAACTATGGCTACACCTTC. Amino acid sequence: CASSPATENYGYTF. Supplemented by reference TRBV18 and TRBJ1-2, the full variable domain reads NAGVMQNPRHLVRRRGQEARLRCSPMKGHSHVYWYRQLPEEGLKFMVYLQKENIIDESGMPKERFSAEFPKEGPSILRIQQVVRGDSAAYFCASSPATENYGYTFGSGTRLTVV.

This clone was recorded only once. This chain's CDR3 is CASSPLDPATNEKLFF. The DNA for the CDR3 is TGTGCCAGCTCACCACTCGATCCGGCAACTAATGAAAAACTGTTTTTT. The V call is TRBV18, the J call TRBJ1-4; D not certain. This CDR3 spans 16 amino acids. V was shortened by 1 base and J by 0 bases, with 9 bases between the two germline ends. Germline CDR1 and CDR2: KGHSH and LQKENI.

This clone was picked up one time. CDR3 in amino acids: CAWTRDRGSYTF. The CDR3 nucleotides are TGTGCCTGGACACGAGACAGGGGTAGCTACACCTTC. This chain connects TRBV30 to TRBJ1-2, with 8 bases identical to TRBD1. CDR1 is GTSNPN and CDR2 is SVGIG in the germline V gene (reference sequence). The ends lost 4 bases at V and 9 bases at J; junction bases unmatched: 7. The CDR3 loop spans 12 amino acids.

The chain combines TRBV7-3 with TRBJ2-7; 8 bases are a match to TRBD1. The CDR3 spans 13 residues. Germline CDR1 is SGHTA and CDR2 is FQGTGA. V was clipped by 2 bases and J by 5 bases; unmatched bases: 2. CDR3 nucleotides: TGTGCCAGCAGCTTATACAGGGGGAACGAGCAGTACTTC. Translated, it gives CASSLYRGNEQYF.

This clone was seen a few times. The rearrangement joins TRBV25-1 to TRBJ1-1, with 7 bases lining up with TRBD1. The CDR3 has 15 amino acids. Germline CDR1 MGHDK, CDR2 SYGVNS. Losses at the gene ends were 3 bases for V and 3 bases for J; bases not matched to a gene: 7. CDR3 nucleotide sequence: TGTGCCAGCAGTGAGCTAGAGGGGGCCCACACTGAAGCTTTCTTT. Translating it yields CASSELEGAHTEAFF.

This chain joins TRBV6-1 and TRBJ2-1, with D tentatively TRBD1 (5 bases). The CDR3 is 15 amino acids. V gave up 2 bases and J gave up 0 bases, with 8 bases separating them. Germline values: CDR1 MNHNS, CDR2 SASEGT. In DNA, the CDR3 is TGTGCCAGCAGTGAAAGGCAGGGCTCCTACAATGAGCAGTTCTTC. Encoded protein: CASSERQGSYNEQFF.

This clone was detected only a few times. The chain employs TRBV5-1 and TRBJ1-1; 9 positions agree with TRBD1. V gave up 4 bases and J gave up 2 bases; unmatched junction bases: 3. The CDR3 extends over 14 amino acids. Germline CDR1 SGHRS, CDR2 YFSETQ. CDR3 sequence: CASSTTGGNTEAFF. DNA of the CDR3: TGCGCCAGCAGCACGACAGGGGGTAACACTGAAGCTTTCTTT.

The CDR3 region is CASSLRQGASRNEQFF. CDR3 coding DNA: TGTGCCAGCAGCTTGCGACAGGGGGCATCTCGCAATGAGCAGTTCTTC. V is TRBV7-9 and J is TRBJ2-1; 10 bases line up with TRBD1. The CDR3 spans 16 residues. Trimming took 3 bases from V and 6 from J; bases not matched to a gene: 8. CDR1 is SEHNR and CDR2 is FQNEAQ in the germline V gene (reference sequence).

This clone was counted between two and nine times. The chain is built from TRBV5-6 and TRBJ2-7; no clear D gene. Germline V gene data show CDR1 as SGHDT and CDR2 as YYEEEE. Trimming shortened V by 4 bases and J by 3 bases, and 14 bases separated the two germline ends. The CDR3 is made up of 14 amino acids. CDR3: CASSPGRSHYEQYF. CDR3 bases: TGTGCCAGCAGCCCGGGTCGCTCCCACTACGAGCAGTACTTC. The complete variable domain, with remaining parts taken from reference TRBV5-6 and TRBJ2-7, reads DAGVTQSPTHLIKTRGQQVTLRCSPKSGHDTVSWYQQALGQGPQFIFQYYEEEERQRGNFPDRFSGHQFPNYSSELNVNALLLGDSALYLCASSPGRSHYEQYFGPGTRLTVT.

This clone was counted once. The chain couples TRBV28 to TRBJ2-3; D gene uncertain. The germline CDR1 and CDR2 sequences are MDHEN and SYDVKM. V was shortened by 1 base and J by 2 bases, with 10 bases between the two germline ends. CDR3 length: 15 amino acids. The CDR3 reads CASSLLSVSTDTQYF. The CDR3 DNA reads as TGTGCCAGCAGTTTATTGTCAGTATCCACAGATACGCAGTATTTT.

J is TRBJ1-5 and V is TRBV21-1; the table's D call, TRBD1, has no DNA check behind it. TRBV21-1 is termed a pseudogene. The CDR3 contains 13 residues. The CDR3 nucleotides read TGTGCCAGCAGCAGAACAAAGAATCAGCCCCAGCATTTT. It translates to CASSRTKNQPQHF.

The chain couples TRBV19 to TRBJ2-7; the match to TRBD2 covers 11 bases. Germline V gene data show CDR1 as LNHDA and CDR2 as SQIVND (reference sequence). J gave up 3 bases and V 6 bases, and 4 bases lay outside the gene matches. CDR3 length: 14 amino acids. The CDR3 sequence is CASSGGLAVYEQYF. CDR3 coding DNA: TGTGCCAGTAGCGGGGGACTAGCGGTCTACGAGCAGTACTTC.

This chain links TRBV18 with TRBJ2-1, with D perhaps matching TRBD2 (6 bases). Germline V gives CDR1 KGHSH, CDR2 LQKENI. The ends were cut back, 3 bases at V and 0 bases at J, with 9 bases in the middle. The CDR3 sequence is 15 residues long. CDR3 protein: CASSPAGSSYNEQFF. The CDR3 DNA sequence: TGTGCCAGCTCACCGGCGGGAAGCTCCTACAATGAGCAGTTCTTC.

The rearrangement uses TRBV5-1 and TRBJ2-5, with 7 bases lining up with TRBD1. The V and J ends lost 4 bases and 3 bases, in that order; junction bases with no gene match: 0. Germline V gene data show CDR1 as SGHRS and CDR2 as YFSETQ. This CDR3 is 12 amino acids long. As DNA, the CDR3 is TGCGCCAGCAGCGACAGGGAAGAGACCCAGTACTTC. Residues: CASSDREETQYF.

The chain is built from TRBV23-1 and TRBJ2-5; 11 bases map to TRBD1. TRBV23-1 is an ORF for which the function is uncertain. The CDR3 sequence is 16 residues long. Trimming took 0 bases from V and 5 from J; bases not matched to a gene: 5. The CDR3, as DNA: TGCGCCAGCAGTCAATCTAGGGGACAGGGGGTCGAGACCCAGTACTTC. Amino acid sequence: CASSQSRGQGVETQYF.

The chain couples TRBV30 to TRBJ1-4, with 10 positions matching TRBD1. Germline-derived CDR1 and CDR2 are GTSNPN and SVGIG (reference sequence). The CDR3 spans 15 residues. V trimming: 2 bases; J trimming: 7 bases; junction bases outside the gene matches: 7. The CDR3 DNA reads as TGTGCCTGGAGTCGAAGGACAGGGGGAAGTGAAAAACTGTTTTTT. This encodes CAWSRRTGGSEKLFF.

The V and J genes are TRBV6-6 and TRBJ2-7, with D tentatively TRBD2 (6 bases). Per germline, CDR1 MNHNY and CDR2 SVGAGI (reference sequence). Deletions cut 4 bases from V and 0 bases from J, with 16 bases between. This CDR3 comprises 16 residues. DNA of the CDR3: TGTGCCAGCAGTTCCCCTGGGACTGACAGCTCCTACGAGCAGTACTTC. This gives the protein CASSSPGTDSSYEQYF.

The chain recombines TRBV29-1 with TRBJ2-3; 12 bases line up with TRBD2. This CDR3 has 16 amino acids. The V gene end was trimmed by 6 bases and the J gene end by 2 bases; junction bases not matched to a gene: 9. Germline CDR1 reads SQVTM; CDR2 reads ANQGSEA. The chain's CDR3 is CSVAGTSGSATDTQYF. The CDR3 DNA reads as TGCAGCGTAGCCGGGACTAGCGGGTCTGCCACAGATACGCAGTATTTT.

V and J are TRBV18 and TRBJ2-7; 7 nucleotides align to TRBD1. The CDR3 has 13 amino acids. Germline trimming cut 4 bases from V and 6 bases from J; bases unmatched to any gene: 6. Germline lookup yields CDR1 KGHSH and CDR2 LQKENI. CDR3 coding DNA: TGTGCCAGCTCACGAGCTAGGGACAGCGAGCAGTACTTC. Amino acid sequence: CASSRARDSEQYF.

The V and J genes are TRBV7-9 and TRBJ2-1, with TRBD2 matching over 9 bases. The CDR3 contains 13 residues. Germline V lookup: CDR1 SEHNR, CDR2 FQNEAQ (reference sequence). The junction had 9 bases not matched to a gene; V was cut back by 3 bases and J by 15 bases. The chain's CDR3 is CASSFVSGSFGFF. CDR3 DNA sequence: TGTGCCAGCAGCTTCGTTAGCGGGAGTTTCGGGTTCTTC.